This T cell receptor beta chain was observed in a study of blood T cell repertoires in COVID-19. Study background: The United States, Italy and Spain provided the acute and convalescent COVID-19 samples. The analysed material was cDNA or gDNA that came from T cells, B-cell-depleted T cells, or PBMCs.

Sequenced by immunoSEQ multiplex PCR; TCRdb stores in-frame clones only, minus some. The repertoire has about 150,000 clones, roughly four fifths of them found once; the top ten carry about 3.4%. V lost 6 bases and J 8 bases, leaving 19 bases between the germline ends. Germline V lookup: CDR1 SNHLY, CDR2 FYNNEI. The CDR3 contains 14 residues. Participants were aged about 18 to 89 years from roughly 25 US areas. Cohort allocation depended upon clinical history that participants reported. This TCR was recovered from a woman in her fifties or sixties with acute COVID-19. J is TRBJ2-5 and V is TRBV2, with TRBD2 as a possible D gene (6 bases). Sample: PBMCs or T cells enriched from blood (not recorded which). The CDR3 sequence is CASRDSERRVTQYF. CDR3 sequence (DNA): TGTGCCAGCAGAGATAGCGAGAGGAGGGTAACCCAGTACTTC. Full variable domain (missing parts from reference TRBV2 and TRBJ2-5): EPEVTQTPSHQVTQMGQEVILRCVPISNHLYFYWYRQILGQKVEFLVSFYNNEISEKSEIFDDQFSVERPDGSNFTLKIRSTKLEDSAMYFCASRDSERRVTQYFGPGTRLLVL.